This T cell receptor (beta chain) is drawn from a study of cytomegalovirus exposure and HLA in healthy donors. The study's findings and limits: Later work found that TCR association rates differed between HLA loci; DRB1 had the most and HLA-C the fewest. Among the CMV-associated chains, three were confirmed in vitro as specific for CMV antigens.

A multiplex PCR was run with 60 Vbeta primers and 13 Jbeta primers. Assay used: immunoSEQ multiplex PCR; TCRdb lists only in-frame clones, some missing. The table includes about 150,000 clones, 86% detected once. In regard to this clone: The antigen remains unidentified.

In germline, CDR1 is SGDLS, CDR2 YYNGEE. The J segment lost 0 bases and the V segment lost 3 bases, leaving 2 bases of the junction unmatched. The CDR3 totals 15 residues. The V and J genes are TRBV9 and TRBJ2-1; 8 bases fit TRBD1. Sequenced sample: PBMCs. The receptor's source is a woman between 18 and 30 years old in good health and CMV-seronegative. In DNA form, the CDR3 reads TGTGCCAGCAGCGCCCAGGGGGCCTCCTACAATGAGCAGTTCTTC. It yields the protein CASSAQGASYNEQFF.